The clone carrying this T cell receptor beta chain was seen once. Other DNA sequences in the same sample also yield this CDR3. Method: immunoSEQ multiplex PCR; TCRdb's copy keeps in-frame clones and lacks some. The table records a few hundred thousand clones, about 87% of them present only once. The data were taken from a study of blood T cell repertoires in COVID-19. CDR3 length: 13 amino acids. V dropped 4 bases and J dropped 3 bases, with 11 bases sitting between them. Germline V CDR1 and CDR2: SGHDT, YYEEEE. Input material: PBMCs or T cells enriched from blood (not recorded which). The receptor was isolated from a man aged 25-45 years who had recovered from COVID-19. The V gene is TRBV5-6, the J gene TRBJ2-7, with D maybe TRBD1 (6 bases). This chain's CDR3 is CASSPLDSYEQYF. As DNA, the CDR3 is TGTGCCAGCAGCCCACTGGACAGCTACGAGCAGTACTTC.